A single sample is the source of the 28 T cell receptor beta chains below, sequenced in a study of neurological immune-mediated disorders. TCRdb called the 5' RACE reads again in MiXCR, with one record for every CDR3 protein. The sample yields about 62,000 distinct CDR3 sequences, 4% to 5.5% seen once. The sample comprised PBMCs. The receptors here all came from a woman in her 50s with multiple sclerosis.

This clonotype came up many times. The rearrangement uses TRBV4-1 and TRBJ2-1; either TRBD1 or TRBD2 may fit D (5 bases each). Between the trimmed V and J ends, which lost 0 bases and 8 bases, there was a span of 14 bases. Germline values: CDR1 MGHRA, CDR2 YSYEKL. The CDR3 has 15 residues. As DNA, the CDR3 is TGCGCCAGCAGCCAAGAACGGGGCAGCATCGATGAGCAGTTCTTC. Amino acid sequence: CASSQERGSIDEQFF.

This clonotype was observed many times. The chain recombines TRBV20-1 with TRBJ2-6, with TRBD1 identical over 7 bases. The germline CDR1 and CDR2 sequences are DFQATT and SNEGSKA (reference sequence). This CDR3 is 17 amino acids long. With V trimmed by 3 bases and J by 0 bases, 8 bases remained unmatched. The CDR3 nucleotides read TGCAGTGCTAGTTTCAGGGGGATAAACTCTGGGGCCAACGTCCTGACTTTC. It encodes CSASFRGINSGANVLTF.

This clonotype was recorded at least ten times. The DNA of the CDR3 is TGCGCCAGCAGCTTCAAGGGGGTCACCGGGGAGCTGTTTTTT. This encodes CASSFKGVTGELFF. V is TRBV5-1 and J is TRBJ2-2; tentatively, D is TRBD1 (6 bases). V gave up 2 bases and J gave up 4 bases, with 9 bases separating them. The CDR3 consists of 14 residues. CDR1 is SGHRS, CDR2 YFSETQ, per germline.

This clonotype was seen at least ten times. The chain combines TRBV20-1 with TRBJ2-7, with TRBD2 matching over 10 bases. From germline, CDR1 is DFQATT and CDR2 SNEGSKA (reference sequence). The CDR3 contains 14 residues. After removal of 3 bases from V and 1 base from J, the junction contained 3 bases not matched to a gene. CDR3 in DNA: TGCAGTGCTAGTCTAGCGGGGGCTTCCTACGAGCAGTACTTC. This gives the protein CSASLAGASYEQYF.

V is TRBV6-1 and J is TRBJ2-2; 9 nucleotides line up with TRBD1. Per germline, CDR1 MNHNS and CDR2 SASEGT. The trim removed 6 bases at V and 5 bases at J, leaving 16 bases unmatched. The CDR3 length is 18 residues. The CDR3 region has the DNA TGTGCCAGCAGGACAGATATAATAGACAGGGGGAATACCGGGGAGCTGTTTTTT. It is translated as CASRTDIIDRGNTGELFF.

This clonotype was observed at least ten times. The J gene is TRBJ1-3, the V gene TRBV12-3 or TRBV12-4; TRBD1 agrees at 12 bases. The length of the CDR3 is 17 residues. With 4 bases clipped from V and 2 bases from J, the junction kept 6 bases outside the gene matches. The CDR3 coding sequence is TGTGCCAGCAGTTCCGGGGGACAGGGGGCGCCTGGAAACACCATATATTTT. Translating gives CASSSGGQGAPGNTIYF.

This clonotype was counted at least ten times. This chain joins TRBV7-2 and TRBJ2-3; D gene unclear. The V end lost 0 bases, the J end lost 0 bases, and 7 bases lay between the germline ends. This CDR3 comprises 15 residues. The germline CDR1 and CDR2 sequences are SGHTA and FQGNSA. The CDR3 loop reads CASSLAISSTDTQYF. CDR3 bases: TGTGCCAGCAGCTTAGCGATTTCGAGCACAGATACGCAGTATTTT.

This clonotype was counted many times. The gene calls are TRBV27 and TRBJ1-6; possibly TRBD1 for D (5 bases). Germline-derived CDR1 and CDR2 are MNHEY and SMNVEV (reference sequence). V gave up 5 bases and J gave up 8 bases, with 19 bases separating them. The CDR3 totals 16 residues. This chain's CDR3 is CASSPDKWGGDSPLHF. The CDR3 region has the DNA TGTGCCAGCAGTCCTGATAAATGGGGCGGAGATTCACCCCTCCACTTT.

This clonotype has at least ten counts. Written as DNA, the CDR3 is TGCAGTGCGAAAACCGGGACAGGGGGCTTGACTGAAGCTTTCTTT. Translated, it gives CSAKTGTGGLTEAFF. The chain is built from TRBV20-1 and TRBJ1-1; 12 bases are a match to TRBD1. Losses at the gene ends were 6 bases for V and 5 bases for J; bases not matched to a gene: 10. This CDR3 comprises 15 residues. The germline gives CDR1 DFQATT, CDR2 SNEGSKA (reference sequence).

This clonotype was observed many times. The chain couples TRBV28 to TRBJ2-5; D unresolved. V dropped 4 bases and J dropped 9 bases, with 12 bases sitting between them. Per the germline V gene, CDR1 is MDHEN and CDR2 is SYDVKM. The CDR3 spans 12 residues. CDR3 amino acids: CASSSTLPAQYF. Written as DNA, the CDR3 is TGTGCCAGCAGTTCAACATTGCCGGCCCAGTACTTC.

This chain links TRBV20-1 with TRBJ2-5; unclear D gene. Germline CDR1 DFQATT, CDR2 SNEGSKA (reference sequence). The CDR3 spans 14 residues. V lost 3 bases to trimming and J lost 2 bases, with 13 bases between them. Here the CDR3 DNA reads TGCAGTGCTAGGGGTTTTGAAAGACAAGAGACCCAGTACTTC. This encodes CSARGFERQETQYF.

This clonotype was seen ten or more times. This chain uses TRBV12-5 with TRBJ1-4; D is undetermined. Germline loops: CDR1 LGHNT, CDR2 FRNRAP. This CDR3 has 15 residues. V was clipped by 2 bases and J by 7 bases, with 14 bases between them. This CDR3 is CASGLIGPIGEKLFF. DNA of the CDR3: TGTGCTAGTGGTTTGATAGGTCCCATTGGTGAAAAACTGTTTTTT.

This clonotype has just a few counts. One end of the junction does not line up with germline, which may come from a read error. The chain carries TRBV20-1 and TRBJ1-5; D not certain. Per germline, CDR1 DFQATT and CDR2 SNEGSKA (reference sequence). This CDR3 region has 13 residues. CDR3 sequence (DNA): TGCAGTGCTACCGGGGATGAGGATCAGCCCCAGAATTTT. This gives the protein CSATGDEDQPQNF.

CDR3 DNA: TGTGCCAGCAGACCCCTAGCGGGGTTAATTGATACGCAGTATTTT. Its translation: CASRPLAGLIDTQYF. The chain joins TRBV27 to TRBJ2-3; TRBD2 agrees at 9 bases. Germline lookup yields CDR1 MNHEY and CDR2 SMNVEV (reference sequence). The trim removed 6 bases at V and 6 bases at J, leaving 10 bases unmatched. The CDR3 loop spans 15 amino acids.

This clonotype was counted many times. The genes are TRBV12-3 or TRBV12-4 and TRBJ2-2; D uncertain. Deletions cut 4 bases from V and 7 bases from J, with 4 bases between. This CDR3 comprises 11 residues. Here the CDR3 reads CASSWGGELFF. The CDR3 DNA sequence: TGTGCCAGCAGTTGGGGCGGGGAGCTGTTTTTT.

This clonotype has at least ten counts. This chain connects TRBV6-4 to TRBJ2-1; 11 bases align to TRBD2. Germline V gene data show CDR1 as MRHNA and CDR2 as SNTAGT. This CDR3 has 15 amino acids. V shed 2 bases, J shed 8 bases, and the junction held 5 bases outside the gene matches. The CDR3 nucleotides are TGTGCCAGCAGTGACGGTAGCGGGGGGGTTCATGAGCAGTTCTTC. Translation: CASSDGSGGVHEQFF.

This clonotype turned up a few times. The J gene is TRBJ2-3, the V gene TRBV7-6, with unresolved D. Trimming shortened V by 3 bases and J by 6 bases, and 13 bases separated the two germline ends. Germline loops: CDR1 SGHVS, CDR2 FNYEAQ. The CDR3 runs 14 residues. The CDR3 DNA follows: TGTGCCAGCAGCTTCCGACTTGACGGGGATACGCAGTATTTT. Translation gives CASSFRLDGDTQYF.

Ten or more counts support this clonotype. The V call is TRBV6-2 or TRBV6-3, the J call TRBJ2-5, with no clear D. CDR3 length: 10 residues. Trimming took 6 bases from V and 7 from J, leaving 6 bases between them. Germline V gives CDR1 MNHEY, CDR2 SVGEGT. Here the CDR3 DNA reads TGTGCCAGCAGACCGTGGACCCAGTACTTC. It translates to CASRPWTQYF.

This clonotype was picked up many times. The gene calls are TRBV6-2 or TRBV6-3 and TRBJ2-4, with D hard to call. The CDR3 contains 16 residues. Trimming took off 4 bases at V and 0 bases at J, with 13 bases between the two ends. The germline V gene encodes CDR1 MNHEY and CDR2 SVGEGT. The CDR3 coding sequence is TGTGCCAGCAGTTTTTCAACGGATCTAGCCAAAAACATTCAGTACTTC. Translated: CASSFSTDLAKNIQYF.

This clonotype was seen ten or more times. CDR3 region: CASSLDPGPGNTIYF. The CDR3 DNA is TGCGCCAGCAGCTTGGACCCAGGGCCCGGAAACACCATATATTTT. This chain uses TRBV5-1 with TRBJ1-3; possibly TRBD1 for D (5 bases). This CDR3 comprises 15 residues. Germline values: CDR1 SGHRS, CDR2 YFSETQ. The V gene lost 0 bases and the J gene lost 4 bases, with 11 bases spanning the gap.

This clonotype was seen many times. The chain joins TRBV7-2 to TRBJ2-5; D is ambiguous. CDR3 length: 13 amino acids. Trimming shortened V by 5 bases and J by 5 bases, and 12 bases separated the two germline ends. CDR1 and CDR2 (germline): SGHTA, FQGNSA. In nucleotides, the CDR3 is TGTGCCAGCAGCCCGGGTCCTTCGGAGACCCAGTACTTC. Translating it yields CASSPGPSETQYF. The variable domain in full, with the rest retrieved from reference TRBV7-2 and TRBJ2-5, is GAGVSQSPSNKVTEKGKDVELRCDPISGHTALYWYRQSLGQGLEFLIYFQGNSAPDKSGLPSDRFSAERTGGSVSTLTIQRTQQEDSAVYLCASSPGPSETQYFGPGTRLLVL.

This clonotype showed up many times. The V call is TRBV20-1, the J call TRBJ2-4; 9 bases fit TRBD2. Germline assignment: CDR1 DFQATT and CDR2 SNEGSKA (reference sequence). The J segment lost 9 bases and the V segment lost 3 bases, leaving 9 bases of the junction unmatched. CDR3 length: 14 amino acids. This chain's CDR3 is CSASGSGGQGIQYF. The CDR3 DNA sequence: TGCAGTGCTAGTGGTAGCGGGGGCCAGGGCATTCAGTACTTC.

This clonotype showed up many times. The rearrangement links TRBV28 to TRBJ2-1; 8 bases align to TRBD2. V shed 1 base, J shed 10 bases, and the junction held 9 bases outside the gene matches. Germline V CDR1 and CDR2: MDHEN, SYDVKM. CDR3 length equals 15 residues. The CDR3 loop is CASSLYGLAGNEQFF. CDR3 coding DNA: TGTGCCAGCAGTTTATACGGACTAGCAGGGAACGAGCAGTTCTTC. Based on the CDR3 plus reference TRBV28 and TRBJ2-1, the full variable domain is DVKVTQSSRYLVKRTGEKVFLECVQDMDHENMFWYRQDPGLGLRLIYFSYDVKMKEKGDIPEGYSVSREKKERFSLILESASTNQTSMYLCASSLYGLAGNEQFFGPGTRLTVL.

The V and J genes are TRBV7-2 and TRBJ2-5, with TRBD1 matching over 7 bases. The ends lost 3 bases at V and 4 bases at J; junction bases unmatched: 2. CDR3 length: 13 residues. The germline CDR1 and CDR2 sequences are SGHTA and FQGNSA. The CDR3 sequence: CASSLNRGETQYF. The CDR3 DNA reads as TGTGCCAGCAGCTTGAACAGGGGAGAGACCCAGTACTTC. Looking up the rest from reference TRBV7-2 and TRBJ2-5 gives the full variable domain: GAGVSQSPSNKVTEKGKDVELRCDPISGHTALYWYRQSLGQGLEFLIYFQGNSAPDKSGLPSDRFSAERTGGSVSTLTIQRTQQEDSAVYLCASSLNRGETQYFGPGTRLLVL.

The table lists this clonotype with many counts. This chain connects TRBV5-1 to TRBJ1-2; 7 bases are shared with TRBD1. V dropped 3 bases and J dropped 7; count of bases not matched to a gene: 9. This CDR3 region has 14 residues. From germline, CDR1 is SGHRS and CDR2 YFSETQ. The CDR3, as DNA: TGCGCCAGCAGCTCCGACAGGGCTTTTTCTGGCTACACCTTC. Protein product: CASSSDRAFSGYTF.

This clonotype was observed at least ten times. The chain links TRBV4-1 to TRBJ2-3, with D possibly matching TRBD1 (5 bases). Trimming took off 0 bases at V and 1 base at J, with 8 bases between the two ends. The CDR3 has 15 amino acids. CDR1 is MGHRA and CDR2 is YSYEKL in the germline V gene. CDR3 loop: CASSQESRGTDTQYF. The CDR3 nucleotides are TGCGCCAGCAGCCAAGAATCCAGGGGCACAGATACGCAGTATTTT.

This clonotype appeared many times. The DNA of the CDR3 is TGTGCCAGCAGTTACTCGACGTACCAAGAGACCCAGTACTTC. Translation: CASSYSTYQETQYF. This chain connects TRBV6-5 to TRBJ2-5, with D uncertain. The CDR3 consists of 14 residues. Germline assignment: CDR1 MNHEY and CDR2 SVGAGI. Trimming pared 0 bases from V and 0 bases from J, leaving 5 bases between.

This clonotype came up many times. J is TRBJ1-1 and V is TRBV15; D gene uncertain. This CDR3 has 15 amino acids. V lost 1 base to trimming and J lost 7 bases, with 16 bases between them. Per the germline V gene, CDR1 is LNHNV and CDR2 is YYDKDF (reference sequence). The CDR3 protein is CATSRGTGRVHEAFF. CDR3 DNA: TGTGCCACCAGCAGAGGGACCGGACGGGTCCATGAAGCTTTCTTT.